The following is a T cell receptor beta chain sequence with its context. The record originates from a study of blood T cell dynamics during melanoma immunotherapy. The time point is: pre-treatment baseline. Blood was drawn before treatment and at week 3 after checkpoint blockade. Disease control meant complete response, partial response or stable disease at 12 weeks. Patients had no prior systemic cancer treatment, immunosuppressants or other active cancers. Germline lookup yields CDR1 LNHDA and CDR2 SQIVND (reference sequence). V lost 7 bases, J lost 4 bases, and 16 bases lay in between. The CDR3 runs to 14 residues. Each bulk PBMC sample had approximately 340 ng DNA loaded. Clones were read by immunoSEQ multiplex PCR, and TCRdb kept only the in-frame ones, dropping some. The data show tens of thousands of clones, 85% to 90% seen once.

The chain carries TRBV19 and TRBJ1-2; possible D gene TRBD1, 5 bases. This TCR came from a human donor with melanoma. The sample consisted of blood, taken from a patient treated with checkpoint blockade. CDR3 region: CASTQGRISYGYTF. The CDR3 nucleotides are TGTGCCAGTACGCAGGGAAGGATCAGCTATGGCTACACCTTC.